The 11 T cell receptor beta chains presented below share a single source sample, sequenced in a study of blood T cell repertoires in COVID-19. Only in-frame clones appear in the TCRdb table, and some are missing; sequencing was by immunoSEQ multiplex PCR. This sample has approximately 150,000 clones, with around nine tenths found just once. The specimen was peripheral blood. All receptors derive from a human donor in a cohort sampled during active COVID-19.

V is TRBV18 and J is TRBJ1-4; D is unclear. The germline gives CDR1 KGHSH, CDR2 LQKENI. The CDR3 totals 15 residues. Trimming took off 2 bases at V and 1 base at J, with 8 bases between the two ends. DNA for the CDR3: TGTGCCAGCTCACCAAGCGGAGGAACTAATGAAAAACTGTTTTTT. This gives the protein CASSPSGGTNEKLFF.

J is TRBJ2-7 and V is TRBV30, with 8 bases fitting TRBD2. Per the germline V gene, CDR1 is GTSNPN and CDR2 is SVGIG (reference sequence). This CDR3 spans 11 amino acids. The ends lost 3 bases at V and 7 bases at J; junction bases unmatched: 2. DNA for the CDR3: TGTGCCTGGAGCCGGGAGGGGGAGCAGTACTTC. It codes for CAWSREGEQYF.

The rearrangement links TRBV6-5 to TRBJ2-1; 10 bases are shared with TRBD2. The trim removed 5 bases at V and 0 bases at J, leaving 1 base unmatched. The V gene's germline CDR1 is MNHEY and CDR2 SVGAGI. This CDR3 spans 15 amino acids. The CDR3 coding sequence is TGTGCCAGCAGTCCTAGCGGGAGCTCCTACAATGAGCAGTTCTTC. This sequence encodes CASSPSGSSYNEQFF.

V and J are TRBV5-3 and TRBJ2-1, with 7 nucleotides matching TRBD2. Being an ORF, TRBV5-3 has a function that is uncertain. CDR3 length equals 16 residues. Germline trimming cut 2 bases from V and 3 bases from J; bases unmatched to any gene: 8. The CDR3, as DNA: TGTGCCAGAAGCTTAAGCCGGGACTATCACTACAATGAGCAGTTCTTC. This translates into CARSLSRDYHYNEQFF.

The V call is TRBV9, the J call TRBJ2-3; 9 bases line up with TRBD2. The J segment lost 3 bases and the V segment lost 4 bases, leaving 9 bases of the junction unmatched. Per the germline V gene, CDR1 is SGDLS and CDR2 is YYNGEE. The CDR3 extends over 16 amino acids. The DNA of the CDR3 is TGTGCCAGCAGCTCTTTCACTAGCGGGTTTACAGATACGCAGTATTTT. Encoded protein: CASSSFTSGFTDTQYF.

CDR3 protein: CASSLPGGNTEAFF. CDR3 nucleotides: TGTGCCAGCAGTTTACCCGGGGGGAACACTGAAGCTTTCTTT. V is TRBV27 and J is TRBJ1-1; possibly TRBD1 for D (5 bases). This CDR3 has 14 residues. Germline CDR1 is MNHEY and CDR2 is SMNVEV (reference sequence). Trimming removed 2 bases from V and 1 base from J, with 8 bases in between.

This chain links TRBV7-9 with TRBJ1-3; possible D gene TRBD1, 5 bases. V was trimmed by 5 bases and J by 0 bases, leaving 14 bases between them. This CDR3 comprises 16 residues. Per the germline V gene, CDR1 is SEHNR and CDR2 is FQNEAQ (reference sequence). CDR3 residues: CASSTMGLYSGNTIYF. The DNA for the CDR3 is TGTGCCAGCAGCACGATGGGACTCTACTCTGGAAACACCATATATTTT.

In its sample, this clone was seen a few times. V is TRBV15 and J is TRBJ1-5, with no clear D. This CDR3 has 16 amino acids. V shed 0 bases and J shed 2 bases, with 11 bases lying between them. CDR1 LNHNV and CDR2 YYDKDF come from the germline V gene (reference sequence). CDR3 residues: CATSRDPGSGNQPQHF. CDR3 nucleotides: TGTGCCACCAGCAGAGATCCGGGGTCGGGCAATCAGCCCCAGCATTTT.

Here the CDR3 reads CASSLAGSSYNEQFF. CDR3 nucleotides: TGTGCCAGCAGTCTAGCGGGGAGCTCCTACAATGAGCAGTTCTTC. V and J are TRBV28 and TRBJ2-1; TRBD2 agrees at 9 bases. Trimming cost V 5 bases and J 0 bases; bases outside gene matches: 2. The germline CDR1 and CDR2 sequences are MDHEN and SYDVKM. CDR3 length equals 15 residues.

The rearrangement joins TRBV7-2 to TRBJ1-2; 9 bases are a match to TRBD1. Losses at the gene ends were 3 bases for V and 8 bases for J; bases not matched to a gene: 13. Germline V gene data show CDR1 as SGHTA and CDR2 as FQGNSA. The CDR3 is 16 residues long. The CDR3 DNA reads as TGTGCCAGCAGCTTGGACAGGGGATCAATGGTGGGAGGCTACACCTTC. This codes for CASSLDRGSMVGGYTF.

This clone appeared once. The chain is built from TRBV7-2 and TRBJ2-7, with 8 bases fitting TRBD1. CDR3 length: 14 amino acids. With V trimmed by 4 bases and J by 4 bases, 6 bases remained unmatched. Germline CDR1 SGHTA, CDR2 FQGNSA. CDR3 sequence: CASSSQGGQYEQYF. In nucleotides, the CDR3 is TGTGCCAGCAGCTCACAGGGGGGACAATACGAGCAGTACTTC.